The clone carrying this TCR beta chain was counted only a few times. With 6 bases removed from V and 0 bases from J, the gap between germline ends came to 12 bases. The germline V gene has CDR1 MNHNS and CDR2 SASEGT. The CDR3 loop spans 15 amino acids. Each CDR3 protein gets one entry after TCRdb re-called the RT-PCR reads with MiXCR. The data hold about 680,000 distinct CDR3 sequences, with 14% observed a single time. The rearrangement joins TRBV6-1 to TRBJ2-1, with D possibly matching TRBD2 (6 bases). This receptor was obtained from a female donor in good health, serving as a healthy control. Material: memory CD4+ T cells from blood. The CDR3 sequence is CASSERGSSYNEQFF. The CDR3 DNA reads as TGTGCCAGCAGCGAACGGGGGAGCTCCTACAATGAGCAGTTCTTC.